These T cell receptor beta chains were read from a single sample in a study of blood T cell repertoires in COVID-19. The data were produced by immunoSEQ multiplex PCR, yet TCRdb's version contains in-frame clones alone and is incomplete. The sample carries about 250,000 clones, 88% recorded once. What was sequenced was PBMCs or T cells enriched from blood (not recorded which). All receptors come from a woman aged 45-65 years who had recovered from COVID-19. Each CDR3 is given with its conserved first and last residue. The D gene is left open where the match is weak. The size of a clone is reported for some rows only, either as once, few or many, or as a class for expanded clones.

TRBV7-2	TRBD1	TRBJ1-3	-	TGTGCCAGCAGCTCGGGACAGGGTGGAAACACCATATATTTT	CASSSGQGGNTIYF
TRBV24-1	TRBD2	TRBJ2-3	-	TGTGCCACCCCGGGGGGGGACACAGATACGCAGTATTTT	CATPGGDTDTQYF
TRBV18	TRBD2	TRBJ2-2	-	TGTGCCAGCTCACCGCCGGGACTAGCGGGAGCAGGCACCGGGGAGCTGTTTTTT	CASSPPGLAGAGTGELFF
TRBV28	TRBD1	TRBJ1-3	-	TGTGCCAGCAGTTCCCGGACAGGGGGCCTGTACTCTGGAAACACCATATATTTT	CASSSRTGGLYSGNTIYF
TRBV5-6	-	TRBJ2-5	once	TGTGCCAGCAGCTTGGTCTCCGGAGGTCGGGAGACCCAGTACTTC	CASSLVSGGRETQYF
TRBV7-2	-	TRBJ1-2	-	TGTGCCAGCAGCTTAGCGCCCGGGTTTGGCTACACCTTC	CASSLAPGFGYTF
TRBV28	-	TRBJ1-2	-	TGTGCCAGCCTCGGGGTCAGCCTTAACTATGGCTACACCTTC	CASLGVSLNYGYTF
TRBV14	-	TRBJ2-1	-	TGTGCCAGCAGCCAACCGGGGCTTGTAGCGGCCTACAATGAGCAGTTCTTC	CASSQPGLVAAYNEQFF
TRBV19	TRBD2	TRBJ2-1	-	TGTGCCAGTAGACCGGGACTAGCGTCCTACAATGAGCAGTTCTTC	CASRPGLASYNEQFF
TRBV4-2	-	TRBJ1-4	-	TGTGCCAGCAGCCAAGGGTCGACAGGTTTTAATGAAAAACTGTTTTTT	CASSQGSTGFNEKLFF
TRBV18	-	TRBJ1-1	-	TGTGCCAGCTCTCTAAGAGGGCAGGGAGGAATGAACACTGAAGCTTTCTTT	CASSLRGQGGMNTEAFF
TRBV27	TRBD1	TRBJ2-1	-	TGTGCCAGCAGTTTTGAGCCAGGGGGATACAATGAGCAGTTCTTC	CASSFEPGGYNEQFF
TRBV7-9	-	TRBJ1-4	-	TGTGCCAGCAGCCGCGACGACAGGAAAAATGAAAAACTGTTTTTT	CASSRDDRKNEKLFF